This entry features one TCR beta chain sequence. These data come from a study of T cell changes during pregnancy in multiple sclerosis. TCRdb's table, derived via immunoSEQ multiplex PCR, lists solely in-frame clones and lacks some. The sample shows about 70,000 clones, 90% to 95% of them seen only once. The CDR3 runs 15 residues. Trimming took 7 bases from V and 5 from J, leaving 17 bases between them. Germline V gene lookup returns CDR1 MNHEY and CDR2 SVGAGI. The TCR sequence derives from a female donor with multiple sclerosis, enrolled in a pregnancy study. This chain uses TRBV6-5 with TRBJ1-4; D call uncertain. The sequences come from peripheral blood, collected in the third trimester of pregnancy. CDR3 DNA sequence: TGTGCCAGCATGGGAGGGTCCCTACCCAATGAAAAACTGTTTTTT. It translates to CASMGGSLPNEKLFF.